Described below is a single T cell receptor (beta chain) sequence and its context. The data were obtained in a study of patients and donors after allogeneic stem cell transplantation. From the RT-PCR reads, TCRdb called clonotypes with MiXCR, one entry per CDR3 protein. The sample carries 920,000 or so distinct CDR3 sequences, roughly 18% recorded once. The CDR3 covers 12 residues. V lost 3 bases, J lost 7 bases, and 10 bases lay in between. Germline CDR1 SGHTS, CDR2 YDEGEE. This sequence was found in a human donor who was either an allogeneic HSCT recipient or a stem cell or donor lymphocyte infusion donor (not recorded which). It is not recorded whose cells these are; they may come from a transplant donor. This rearrangement joins TRBV5-8 to TRBJ1-1, with D possibly being TRBD1 (5 bases). The sample was blood, either unsorted or a sorted T cell fraction (not recorded which). This chain's CDR3 is CASSSGPLEAFF. Here the CDR3 DNA reads TGTGCCAGCAGCTCGGGACCGCTTGAAGCTTTCTTT. Full variable domain (rest looked up from reference TRBV5-8 and TRBJ1-1): EAGVTQSPTHLIKTRGQQATLRCSPISGHTSVYWYQQALGLGLQFLLWYDEGEERNRGNFPPRFSGRQFPNYSSELNVNALELEDSALYLCASSSGPLEAFFGQGTRLTVV.